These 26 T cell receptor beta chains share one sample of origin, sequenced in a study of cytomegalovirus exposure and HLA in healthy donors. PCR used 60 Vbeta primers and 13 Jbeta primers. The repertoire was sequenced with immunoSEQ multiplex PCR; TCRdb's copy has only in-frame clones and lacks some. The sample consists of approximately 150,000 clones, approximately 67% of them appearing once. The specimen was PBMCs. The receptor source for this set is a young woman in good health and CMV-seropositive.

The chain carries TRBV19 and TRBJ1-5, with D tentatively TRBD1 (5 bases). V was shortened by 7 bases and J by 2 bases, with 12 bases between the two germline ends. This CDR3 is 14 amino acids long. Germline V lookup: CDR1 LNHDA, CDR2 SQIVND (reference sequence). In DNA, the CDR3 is TGTGCCAGTAATACAGGTTGGGGCAATCAGCCCCAGCATTTT. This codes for CASNTGWGNQPQHF.

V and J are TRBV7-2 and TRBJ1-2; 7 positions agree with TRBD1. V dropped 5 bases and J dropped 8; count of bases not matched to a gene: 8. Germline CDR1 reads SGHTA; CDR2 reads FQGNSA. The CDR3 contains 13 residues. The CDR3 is CASSPRDSGGYTF. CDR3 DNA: TGTGCCAGCAGCCCAAGGGACAGTGGGGGCTACACCTTC.

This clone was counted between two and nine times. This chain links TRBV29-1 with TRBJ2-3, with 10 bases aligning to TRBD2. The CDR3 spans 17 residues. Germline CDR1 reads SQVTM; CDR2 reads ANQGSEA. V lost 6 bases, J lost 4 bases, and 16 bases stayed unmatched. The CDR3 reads CSVSGASGGYNPDTQYF. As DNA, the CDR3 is TGCAGCGTGTCGGGGGCTAGCGGGGGATACAACCCAGATACGCAGTATTTT.

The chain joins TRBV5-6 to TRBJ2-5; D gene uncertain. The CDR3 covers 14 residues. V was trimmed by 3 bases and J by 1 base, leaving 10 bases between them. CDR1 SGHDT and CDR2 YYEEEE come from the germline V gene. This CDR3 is CASSYRSLQETQYF. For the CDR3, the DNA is TGTGCCAGCAGCTATAGATCCCTCCAAGAGACCCAGTACTTC.

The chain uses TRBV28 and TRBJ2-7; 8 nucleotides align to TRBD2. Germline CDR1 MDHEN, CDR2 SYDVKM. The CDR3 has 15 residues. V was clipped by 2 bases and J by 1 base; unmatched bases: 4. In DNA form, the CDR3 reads TGTGCCAGCAGTTTAGCGGCTAGCGGGTCCTACGAGCAGTACTTC. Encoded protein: CASSLAASGSYEQYF.

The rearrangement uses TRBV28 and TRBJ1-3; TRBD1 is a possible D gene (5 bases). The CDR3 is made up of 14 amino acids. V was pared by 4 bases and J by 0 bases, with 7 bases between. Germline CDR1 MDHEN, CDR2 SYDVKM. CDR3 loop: CASSWGYSGNTIYF. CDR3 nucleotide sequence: TGTGCCAGCAGTTGGGGCTACTCTGGAAACACCATATATTTT.

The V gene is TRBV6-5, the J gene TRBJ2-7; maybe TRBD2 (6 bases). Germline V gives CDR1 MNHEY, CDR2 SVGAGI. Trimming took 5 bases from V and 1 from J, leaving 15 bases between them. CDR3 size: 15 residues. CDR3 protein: CASSRESGPSYEQYF. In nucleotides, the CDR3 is TGTGCCAGCAGTCGAGAGAGCGGGCCATCCTACGAGCAGTACTTC.

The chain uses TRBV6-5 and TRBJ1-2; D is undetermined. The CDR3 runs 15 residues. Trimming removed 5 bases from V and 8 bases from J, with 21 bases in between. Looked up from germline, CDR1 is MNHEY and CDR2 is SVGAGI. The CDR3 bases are TGTGCCAGCAGTCCCCAGGTCACGGCCCCTTCGGGCTACACCTTC. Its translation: CASSPQVTAPSGYTF.

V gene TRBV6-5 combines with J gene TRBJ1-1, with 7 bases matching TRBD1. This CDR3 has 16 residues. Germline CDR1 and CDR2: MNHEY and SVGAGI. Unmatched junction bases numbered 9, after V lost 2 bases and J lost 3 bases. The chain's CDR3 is CASSYLGTAEHTEAFF. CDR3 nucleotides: TGTGCCAGCAGTTACCTCGGGACAGCTGAACACACTGAAGCTTTCTTT.

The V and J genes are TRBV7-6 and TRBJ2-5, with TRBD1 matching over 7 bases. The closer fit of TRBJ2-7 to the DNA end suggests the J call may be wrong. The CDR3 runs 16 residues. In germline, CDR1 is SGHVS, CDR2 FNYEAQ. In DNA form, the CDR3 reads TGTGCCAGCAGCCTCCAGGGGGATCCCCCTACGAACGAGCAGTACTTC. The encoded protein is CASSLQGDPPTNEQYF.

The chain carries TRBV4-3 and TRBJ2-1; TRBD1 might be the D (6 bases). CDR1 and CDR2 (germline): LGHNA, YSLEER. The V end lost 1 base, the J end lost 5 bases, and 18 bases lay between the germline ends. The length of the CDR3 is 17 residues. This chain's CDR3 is CASSQGRPGQTNNEQFF. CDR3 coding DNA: TGCGCCAGCAGCCAAGGACGTCCTGGACAGACAAACAATGAGCAGTTCTTC.

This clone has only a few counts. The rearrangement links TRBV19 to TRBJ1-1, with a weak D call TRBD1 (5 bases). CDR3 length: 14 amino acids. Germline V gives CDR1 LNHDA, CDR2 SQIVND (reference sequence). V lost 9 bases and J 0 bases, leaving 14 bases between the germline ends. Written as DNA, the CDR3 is TGTGCCAGCGCTCCGGGACTCCTGAACACTGAAGCTTTCTTT. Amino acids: CASAPGLLNTEAFF.

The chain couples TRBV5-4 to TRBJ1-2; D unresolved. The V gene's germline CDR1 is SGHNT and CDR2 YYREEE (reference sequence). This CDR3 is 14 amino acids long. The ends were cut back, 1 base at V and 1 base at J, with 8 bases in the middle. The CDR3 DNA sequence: TGTGCCAGCAGCTTGCCCCAGGATAACTATGGCTACACCTTC. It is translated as CASSLPQDNYGYTF. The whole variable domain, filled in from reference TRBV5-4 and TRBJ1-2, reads ETGVTQSPTHLIKTRGQQVTLRCSSQSGHNTVSWYQQALGQGPQFIFQYYREEENGRGNFPPRFSGLQFPNYSSELNVNALELDDSALYLCASSLPQDNYGYTFGSGTRLTVV.

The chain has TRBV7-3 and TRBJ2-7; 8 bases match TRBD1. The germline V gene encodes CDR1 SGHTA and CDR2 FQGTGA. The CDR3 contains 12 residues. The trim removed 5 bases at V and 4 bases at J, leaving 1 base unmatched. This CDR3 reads CASSRQGYEQYF. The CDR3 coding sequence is TGTGCCAGCAGCAGACAGGGGTACGAGCAGTACTTC. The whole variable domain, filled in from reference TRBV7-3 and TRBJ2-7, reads GAGVSQTPSNKVTEKGKYVELRCDPISGHTALYWYRQSLGQGPEFLIYFQGTGAADDSGLPNDRFFAVRPEGSVSTLKIQRTERGDSAVYLCASSRQGYEQYFGPGTRLTVT.

The chain's CDR3 is CASRYRASTGELFF. The DNA of the CDR3 is TGTGCCAGCAGATACAGGGCGAGTACCGGGGAGCTGTTTTTT. The V gene is TRBV2, the J gene TRBJ2-2, with D perhaps matching TRBD1 (6 bases). V was shortened by 6 bases and J by 5 bases, with 13 bases between the two germline ends. Germline loops: CDR1 SNHLY, CDR2 FYNNEI. CDR3 length: 14 amino acids.

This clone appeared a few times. CDR3 in DNA: TGTGCCAGCAGTTTATTCGGGGGGTCGAACACCGGGGAGCTGTTTTTT. Encoded protein: CASSLFGGSNTGELFF. The chain carries TRBV27 and TRBJ2-2; 7 positions agree with TRBD2. Per the germline V gene, CDR1 is MNHEY and CDR2 is SMNVEV (reference sequence). The CDR3 is 16 residues long. Trimming at V came to 1 base and at J to 0 bases, leaving 2 bases not matched to a gene.

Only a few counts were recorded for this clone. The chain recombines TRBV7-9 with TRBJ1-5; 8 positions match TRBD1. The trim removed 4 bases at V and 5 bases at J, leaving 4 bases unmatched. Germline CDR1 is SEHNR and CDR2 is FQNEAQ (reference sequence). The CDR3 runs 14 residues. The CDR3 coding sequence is TGTGCCAGCAGCTCAGGACAGGGATATCAGCCCCAGCATTTT. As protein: CASSSGQGYQPQHF.

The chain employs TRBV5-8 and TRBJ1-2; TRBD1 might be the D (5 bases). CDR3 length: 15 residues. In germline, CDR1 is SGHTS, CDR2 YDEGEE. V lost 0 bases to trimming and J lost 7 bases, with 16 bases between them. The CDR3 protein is CASSLDPQGASGYTF. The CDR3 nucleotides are TGTGCCAGCAGCTTGGACCCGCAGGGTGCAAGTGGCTACACCTTC.

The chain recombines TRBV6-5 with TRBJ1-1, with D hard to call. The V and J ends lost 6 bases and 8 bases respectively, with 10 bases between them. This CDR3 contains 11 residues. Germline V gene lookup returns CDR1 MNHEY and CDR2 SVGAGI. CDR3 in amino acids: CASSPGSEAFF. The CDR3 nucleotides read TGTGCCAGCAGCCCGGGTTCCGAAGCTTTCTTT.

The CDR3 is CASSLLSPNEQYF. The DNA of the CDR3 is TGCGCCAGCAGCTTGTTGAGCCCGAACGAGCAGTACTTC. The J gene is TRBJ2-7, the V gene TRBV5-1; no clear D. The CDR3 sequence is 13 residues long. CDR1 is SGHRS and CDR2 is YFSETQ in the germline V gene. The ends were cut back, 1 base at V and 5 bases at J, with 10 bases in the middle.

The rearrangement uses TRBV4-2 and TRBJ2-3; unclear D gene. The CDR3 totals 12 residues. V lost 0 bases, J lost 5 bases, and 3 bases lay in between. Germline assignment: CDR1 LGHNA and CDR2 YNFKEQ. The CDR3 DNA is TGTGCCAGCAGCCAAGATAGAGATACGCAGTATTTT. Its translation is CASSQDRDTQYF.

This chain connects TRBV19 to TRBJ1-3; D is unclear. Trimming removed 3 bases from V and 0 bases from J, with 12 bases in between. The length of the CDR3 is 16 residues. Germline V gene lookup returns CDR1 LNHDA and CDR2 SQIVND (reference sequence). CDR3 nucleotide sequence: TGTGCCAGTAGTATTTGGGGAGACTTCTCTGGAAACACCATATATTTT. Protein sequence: CASSIWGDFSGNTIYF.

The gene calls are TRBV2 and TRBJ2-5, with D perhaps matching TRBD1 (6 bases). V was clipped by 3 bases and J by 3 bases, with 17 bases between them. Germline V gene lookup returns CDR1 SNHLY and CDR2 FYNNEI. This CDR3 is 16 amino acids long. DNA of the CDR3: TGTGCCAGCAGTGATGGGCAGGGGAGAGGTGAAGAGACCCAGTACTTC. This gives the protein CASSDGQGRGEETQYF.

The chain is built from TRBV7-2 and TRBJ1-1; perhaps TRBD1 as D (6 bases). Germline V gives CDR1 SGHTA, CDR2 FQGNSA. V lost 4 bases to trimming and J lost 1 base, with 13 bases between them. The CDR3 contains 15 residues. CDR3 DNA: TGTGCCAGCAGCTCCTTTCAGGGGTCGAACACTGAAGCTTTCTTT. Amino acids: CASSSFQGSNTEAFF.

The CDR3 loop is CASSQQRGTGYEQYF. CDR3 nucleotides: TGCGCCAGCAGCCAACAACGGGGGACAGGCTACGAGCAGTACTTC. The V call is TRBV4-1, the J call TRBJ2-7, with 8 bases matching TRBD1. Germline CDR1 is MGHRA and CDR2 is YSYEKL. V gave up 2 bases and J gave up 3 bases; unmatched junction bases: 6. The CDR3 runs to 15 residues.

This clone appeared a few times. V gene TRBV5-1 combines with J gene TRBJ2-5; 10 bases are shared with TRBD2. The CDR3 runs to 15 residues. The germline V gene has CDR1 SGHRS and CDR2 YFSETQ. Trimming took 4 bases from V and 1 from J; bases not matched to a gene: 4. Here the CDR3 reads CASSPVAGGQETQYF. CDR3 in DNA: TGCGCCAGCAGCCCGGTAGCGGGGGGCCAAGAGACCCAGTACTTC.